This T cell receptor (beta chain) was recorded in a study of tumor-infiltrating lymphocytes in primary liver carcinoma. Overall study: Surgical resection served as treatment for the primary liver carcinoma of these patients. Samples gave roughly 3.65 to 8 million productive TCRbeta reads, similar across tissue types. Regarding the study as a whole: Paired tumor-adjacent and tumor-blood samples overlapped less than tumor region pairs did. A significantly higher top-250-clone fraction was found in tumors than in blood (p = 0.039).

This clonotype was seen more than once but under ten times. Antigen specificity is unknown. A constant-region primer primed TCR beta cDNA synthesis from 450 to 550 ng of total RNA. Libraries of TCR beta came from three nested multiplex PCR rounds with slightly modified ARM-PCR. TCRdb re-called the multiplex PCR reads with MiXCR, one entry per CDR3 protein. The sample has 330,000 or so distinct CDR3 sequences, roughly 61% seen once. Germline DNA was extracted too, while blood RNA derived from unsorted whole blood. This receptor was identified in a middle-aged man with primary liver carcinoma and hepatitis B virus infection. The specimen was peripheral blood.

In DNA, the CDR3 is TGTGCCAGCAGAGGACAGGGGGGGGCGCCGGAGACCCAGTACTTC. Translation: CASRGQGGAPETQYF. J is TRBJ2-5 and V is TRBV5-4; 10 nucleotides align to TRBD1. CDR3 length: 15 residues. J gave up 5 bases and V 5 bases, and 9 bases lay outside the gene matches. Per germline, CDR1 SGHNT and CDR2 YYREEE (reference sequence).